A single T cell receptor (beta chain) is shown here with its context. Its matching antigen is unknown. This specimen comes from a study of shared clonotypes between healthy human individuals. Some 30,000 T cell genomes, or around 0.2 ug DNA, went into the sorted-subset replicate PCRs. Some clones are missing from TCRdb's copy, which holds only in-frame ones; the method was immunoSEQ multiplex PCR. Of over 2 million clones listed, around 96% were seen once; the top ten hold 0.85% to 1.2%. Overall study findings and caveats: Several donors showed sharing of 4.5% to 5% of naive CD4 clonotypes. Collection of samples was limited to blood; tissue repertoires likely differ. Shared clonotypes across all four donors exceeded non-shared ones in generation probability.

CD45RO-negative, CCR7-positively selected cells formed the naive CD8 fraction, excluding terminally differentiated effector memory CD45RA+ cells. The sequence was obtained from a young man in good health. The source material was naive CD8+ T cells sorted from blood.

DNA for the CDR3: TGTGCCAGCAGCGCTGGTGGGGGACGCGAGCAGTACTTC. Translation: CASSAGGGREQYF. The rearrangement links TRBV9 to TRBJ2-7; the D call may be TRBD1 or TRBD2 (5 bases each). V was trimmed by 3 bases and J by 6 bases, leaving 13 bases between them. The germline CDR1 and CDR2 sequences are SGDLS and YYNGEE. This CDR3 has 13 amino acids.